Shown below are 27 T cell receptor beta chains from a single sample sequenced in a study of T cells in Graves' hyperthyroidism and ophthalmopathy. RNA transcripts were the template for amplifying TCR beta CDR3 regions. Using the HTBI primer set, a first-round RT-PCR was run on the TCR CDR3. TCRdb recomputed calls from the multiplex PCR reads with MiXCR, one row per CDR3 protein. The repertoire has about 690,000 distinct CDR3 sequences, 17% of them found once; the top ten carry about 16%. Input material: blood. These TCRs come from a man between 45 and 60 years old with Graves' hyperthyroidism.

This clonotype was seen repeatedly, ten times or more. This chain joins TRBV10-1 and TRBJ2-2; possibly TRBD2 for D (6 bases). Germline values: CDR1 WNHNN, CDR2 SYGVQD (reference sequence). Trimming stripped 3 bases from V and 1 base from J, with 9 bases between. The CDR3 runs to 15 residues. The CDR3 region is CASSDRLVNTGELFF. Written as DNA, the CDR3 is TGCGCCAGCAGTGATAGACTAGTGAACACCGGGGAGCTGTTTTTT.

This clonotype was picked up a small number of times. The chain joins TRBV7-9 to TRBJ1-4, with unresolved D. The CDR3 loop spans 13 amino acids. CDR1 and CDR2 from the germline V gene are SEHNR and FQNEAQ (reference sequence). Trimming left V 5 bases short and J 8 bases short, with 12 bases between. CDR3 sequence (DNA): TGTGCCAGCAGCCACGATTTTGACGAAAAACTGTTTTTT. It codes for CASSHDFDEKLFF.

The chain recombines TRBV7-6 with TRBJ1-2; D not certain. CDR1 and CDR2 (germline): SGHVS, FNYEAQ. CDR3 length: 15 residues. V shed 5 bases and J shed 8 bases, with 21 bases lying between them. CDR3 DNA sequence: TGTGCCAGCAGCCCACTCGGTGGGGTAGAGGGCGGCTACACCTTC. Residues: CASSPLGGVEGGYTF. The entire variable domain, with the rest obtained from reference TRBV7-6 and TRBJ1-2, is as follows: GAGVSQSPRYKVTKRGQDVALRCDPISGHVSLYWYRQALGQGPEFLTYFNYEAQQDKSGLPNDRFSAERPEGSISTLTIQRTEQRDSAMYRCASSPLGGVEGGYTFGSGTRLTVV.

The chain recombines TRBV6-2 or TRBV6-3 with TRBJ1-2, with D perhaps TRBD1 (5 bases). Germline CDR1 is MNHEY and CDR2 is SVGEGT. V gave up 7 bases and J gave up 3 bases, with 15 bases separating them. The CDR3 length is 14 residues. CDR3 loop: CASKRVWGDYGYTF. The CDR3 DNA reads as TGTGCCAGCAAGAGGGTATGGGGGGACTATGGCTACACCTTC.

This clonotype was seen repeatedly, ten times or more. V usage is TRBV11-2 and J usage is TRBJ2-1; 9 bases are shared with TRBD1. The V segment lost 5 bases and the J segment 12 bases; nucleotides outside the gene matches: 17. The length of the CDR3 is 16 residues. CDR1 is SGHAT and CDR2 is FQNNGV in the germline V gene. CDR3 protein: CASSPSGTGNRIGQFF. CDR3 coding DNA: TGTGCCAGCAGCCCGTCCGGGACAGGGAACCGCATTGGGCAGTTCTTC.

This clonotype was observed many times. This rearrangement joins TRBV28 to TRBJ1-2, with D possibly TRBD1 on 6 matching bases. Germline CDR1 MDHEN, CDR2 SYDVKM. The V end lost 5 bases, the J end lost 4 bases, and 14 bases lay between the germline ends. There are 14 residues in the CDR3. CDR3 coding DNA: TGTGCCAGCAGTCCCGGACAGACTGTCTATGGCTACACCTTC. Translating gives CASSPGQTVYGYTF.

This clonotype was counted at least ten times. The chain is built from TRBV12-3 or TRBV12-4 and TRBJ2-2; tentatively, D is TRBD1 (5 bases). The CDR3 totals 14 residues. V dropped 6 bases and J dropped 7 bases, with 15 bases sitting between them. Here the CDR3 DNA reads TGTGCCAGCAGACGACAGTTAACCGGCGGGGAGCTGTTTTTT. It yields the protein CASRRQLTGGELFF.

This clonotype showed up many times. The V call is TRBV10-3, the J call TRBJ2-1; 14 positions agree with TRBD2. CDR1 ENHRY and CDR2 SYGVKD come from the germline V gene. The J segment lost 6 bases and the V segment lost 6 bases, leaving 13 bases of the junction unmatched. The CDR3 is 18 amino acids. CDR3 sequence: CAIRERLGLAGDGNEQFF. The CDR3, as DNA: TGTGCCATCAGAGAGCGACTGGGACTAGCGGGAGACGGCAATGAGCAGTTCTTC.

This clonotype showed up many times. The chain couples TRBV10-3 to TRBJ2-5; perhaps TRBD1 as D (5 bases). Trimming left V 2 bases short and J 5 bases short, with 18 bases between. Germline values: CDR1 ENHRY, CDR2 SYGVKD. The CDR3 is 16 amino acids. As DNA, the CDR3 is TGTGCCATCAGTGAGGTGGGGCAGGGTGTTTTGGAGACCCAGTACTTC. Protein: CAISEVGQGVLETQYF.

The table lists this clonotype with a few counts. This chain joins TRBV3-1 and TRBJ1-2; D may be TRBD1 (6 bases). V lost 6 bases to trimming and J lost 0 bases, with 14 bases between them. The CDR3 has 15 amino acids. The germline V gene encodes CDR1 LGHDT and CDR2 YNNKEL (reference sequence). CDR3 sequence (DNA): TGTGCCAGCAGTCTGGACAGAGATTCTAACTATGGCTACACCTTC. It specifies CASSLDRDSNYGYTF.

Concerning this clonotype: This may stem from a read error, because a much larger clone lies one nucleotide away. The genes are TRBV9 and TRBJ1-2; 10 nucleotides agree with TRBD1. This CDR3 contains 14 residues. Looked up from germline, CDR1 is SGDLS and CDR2 is YYNGEE. J lost 7 bases, V lost 7 bases, and 10 bases had no gene match. Here the CDR3 DNA reads TGTGCCAGCGGCGGGGGACAGGGGAAGTCTGGCTACACCTTC. This translates into CASGGGQGKSGYTF.

This clonotype was counted at least ten times. The chain uses TRBV30 and TRBJ1-1; D gene ambiguous. CDR3 length: 15 residues. V lost 0 bases and J lost 4, with 15 bases in between. The germline CDR1 and CDR2 sequences are GTSNPN and SVGIG (reference sequence). The chain's CDR3 is CAWSVGLGWGTEAFF. The CDR3 nucleotides read TGTGCCTGGAGTGTTGGCCTCGGTTGGGGCACTGAAGCTTTCTTT.

The sample holds many counts of this clonotype. V and J are TRBV29-1 and TRBJ2-1; possibly TRBD2 for D (7 bases). The germline CDR1 and CDR2 sequences are SQVTM and ANQGSEA. Trimming left V 6 bases short and J 6 bases short, with 18 bases between. The CDR3 totals 14 residues. The CDR3 protein is CSVAGGRGGNEQFF. The CDR3 nucleotides are TGCAGCGTCGCTGGGGGGCGCGGGGGCAATGAGCAGTTCTTC.

This clonotype was counted many times. The chain couples TRBV3-1 to TRBJ2-5; 10 bases match TRBD2. Trimming at V came to 5 bases and at J to 2 bases, leaving 5 bases not matched to a gene. The CDR3 has 15 amino acids. Per germline, CDR1 LGHDT and CDR2 YNNKEL (reference sequence). As DNA, the CDR3 is TGTGCCAGCAGCTGGACTAGCGGCTTACAAGAGACCCAGTACTTC. This sequence encodes CASSWTSGLQETQYF.

V and J are TRBV9 and TRBJ1-1; D is undetermined. Looked up from germline, CDR1 is SGDLS and CDR2 is YYNGEE. This CDR3 region has 16 residues. V was shortened by 3 bases and J by 4 bases, with 19 bases between the two germline ends. As DNA, the CDR3 is TGTGCCAGCAGCGAGGCCCATACATCAGGTGGCACTGAAGCTTTCTTT. Protein product: CASSEAHTSGGTEAFF. The complete variable domain, with remaining parts taken from reference TRBV9 and TRBJ1-1, reads DSGVTQTPKHLITATGQRVTLRCSPRSGDLSVYWYQQSLDQGLQFLIQYYNGEERAKGNILERFSAQQFPDLHSELNLSSLELGDSALYFCASSEAHTSGGTEAFFGQGTRLTVV.

There are many counts of this clonotype. The CDR3 DNA reads TGTGCCAGCAGCCGTAGAACCCTGAGCTCCTACGAGCAGTACTTC. Amino acid sequence: CASSRRTLSSYEQYF. This rearrangement joins TRBV3-1 to TRBJ2-7; D call uncertain. V gave up 4 bases and J gave up 0 bases, with 13 bases separating them. Germline V lookup: CDR1 LGHDT, CDR2 YNNKEL (reference sequence). The CDR3 runs 15 residues.

This clonotype was observed many times. The rearrangement uses TRBV12-5 and TRBJ2-3; D not certain. The CDR3 contains 14 residues. CDR1 LGHNT and CDR2 FRNRAP come from the germline V gene. The ends were cut back, 4 bases at V and 9 bases at J, with 17 bases in the middle. This CDR3 is CASGSSLVLETQYF. CDR3 coding DNA: TGTGCTAGTGGTTCATCATTGGTCCTCGAGACGCAGTATTTT.

The V call is TRBV28, the J call TRBJ1-4; D is uncertain. Germline CDR1 is MDHEN and CDR2 is SYDVKM. The V end lost 3 bases, the J end lost 7 bases, and 9 bases lay between the germline ends. The CDR3 is 13 residues long. CDR3: CASSFGGIEKLFF. Here the CDR3 DNA reads TGTGCCAGCAGTTTTGGAGGGATTGAAAAACTGTTTTTT.

This clonotype was seen at least ten times. The V gene is TRBV9, the J gene TRBJ2-7; TRBD1 matches at 7 bases. This CDR3 is built from 15 residues. The V gene's germline CDR1 is SGDLS and CDR2 YYNGEE. The trim removed 0 bases at V and 2 bases at J, leaving 5 bases unmatched. The DNA for the CDR3 is TGTGCCAGCAGCGTAGGATGGGGACAGACCTACGAGCAGTACTTC. It codes for CASSVGWGQTYEQYF.

This clonotype came up a few times. J is TRBJ1-5 and V is TRBV15, with D tentatively TRBD1 (6 bases). V gave up 0 bases and J gave up 4 bases, with 13 bases separating them. This CDR3 region has 16 residues. Germline CDR1 reads LNHNV; CDR2 reads YYDKDF (reference sequence). The CDR3 bases are TGTGCCACCAGCAGAGATAGACAGGAAAATAATCAGCCCCAGCATTTT. Its protein is CATSRDRQENNQPQHF.

This chain links TRBV19 with TRBJ2-1; D possibly uses TRBD1 or TRBD2 (5 bases each). In germline, CDR1 is LNHDA, CDR2 SQIVND (reference sequence). V lost 2 bases to trimming and J lost 10 bases, with 12 bases between them. The CDR3 totals 13 residues. CDR3 residues: CASSILSGTEQFF. The CDR3 DNA sequence: TGTGCCAGTAGTATACTCTCTGGGACCGAGCAGTTCTTC.

This clonotype occurred many times. V usage is TRBV19 and J usage is TRBJ2-6; D gene ambiguous. The CDR3 spans 16 residues. Germline lookup yields CDR1 LNHDA and CDR2 SQIVND (reference sequence). V lost 3 bases and J 0 bases, leaving 9 bases between the germline ends. This CDR3 reads CASSILVGSGANVLTF. CDR3 coding DNA: TGTGCCAGTAGTATTCTTGTGGGCTCTGGGGCCAACGTCCTGACTTTC. Supplemented by reference TRBV19 and TRBJ2-6, the full variable domain reads DGGITQSPKYLFRKEGQNVTLSCEQNLNHDAMYWYRQDPGQGLRLIYYSQIVNDFQKGDIAEGYSVSREKKESFPLTVTSAQKNPTAFYLCASSILVGSGANVLTFGAGSRLTVL.

In its sample, this clonotype was seen many times. The chain recombines TRBV7-9 with TRBJ2-5, with TRBD2 matching 9 bases. The trim removed 7 bases at V and 0 bases at J, leaving 6 bases unmatched. Germline CDR1 is SEHNR and CDR2 is FQNEAQ (reference sequence). The CDR3 length is 15 residues. In nucleotides, the CDR3 is TGTGCCAGCACCCTGACTAGCGGTGACCAAGAGACCCAGTACTTC. Residues: CASTLTSGDQETQYF.

The chain combines TRBV9 with TRBJ1-2, with D maybe TRBD1 (6 bases). With 3 bases removed from V and 4 bases from J, the gap between germline ends came to 25 bases. CDR1 is SGDLS, CDR2 YYNGEE, per germline. The CDR3 extends over 18 amino acids. CDR3 nucleotides: TGTGCCAGCAGCGCCAGAATCTCCCGGGGGGACAAGCTCTATGGCTACACCTTC. Translation: CASSARISRGDKLYGYTF.

Only a few counts were recorded for this clonotype. The V and J genes are TRBV20-1 and TRBJ2-6, with no clear D. The V gene's germline CDR1 is DFQATT and CDR2 SNEGSKA (reference sequence). This CDR3 is 15 amino acids long. The V end lost 0 bases, the J end lost 1 base, and 7 bases lay between the germline ends. The CDR3 here is CSARDWGSGANVLTF. For the CDR3, the DNA is TGCAGTGCTAGAGACTGGGGATCTGGGGCCAACGTCCTGACTTTC.

This clonotype was recorded at least ten times. DNA of the CDR3: TGTGCCAGCAGCCTAATCTCTGGACAGGGGACAGATACGCAGTATTTT. Its translation: CASSLISGQGTDTQYF. V and J are TRBV3-1 and TRBJ2-3, with TRBD1 matching over 9 bases. The CDR3 sequence is 16 residues long. CDR1 and CDR2 from the germline V gene are LGHDT and YNNKEL (reference sequence). V was pared by 4 bases and J by 3 bases, with 8 bases of the junction left unmatched.

This clonotype turned up a few times. One junction end does not reproduce the germline sequence, and a read error may be involved. The chain couples TRBV20-1 to TRBJ2-1; D is ambiguous. CDR1 and CDR2 (germline): DFQATT, SNEGSKA (reference sequence). The CDR3 is made up of 14 amino acids. Here the CDR3 reads CSARVLGSYNEQSF. The CDR3 DNA follows: TGCAGTGCTAGAGTCCTAGGCTCCTACAATGAGCAGTCCTTC.